Presented here are 2 T cell receptor beta chains from one specimen sequenced in a study of blood T cell repertoires in COVID-19. Profiled with immunoSEQ multiplex PCR; TCRdb holds only in-frame clones, not every one. The table has 95,000 to 150,000 clones, about 88% seen once; the top ten hold approximately 1.5%. The sample consisted of peripheral blood. These receptors were obtained from a human donor in a cohort sampled during active COVID-19.

V is TRBV7-9 and J is TRBJ2-7, with D possibly being TRBD1 (7 bases). CDR1 and CDR2 (germline): SEHNR, FQNEAQ (reference sequence). This CDR3 has 15 amino acids. Deletions cut 5 bases from V and 4 bases from J, with 18 bases between. The CDR3 bases are TGTGCCAGCAGCCTGGGGGCGGGACAGCTGTACGAGCAGTACTTC. This encodes CASSLGAGQLYEQYF.

This chain connects TRBV5-1 to TRBJ2-3; D is possibly TRBD1 (6 bases). CDR1 is SGHRS and CDR2 is YFSETQ in the germline V gene. Trimming pared 0 bases from V and 0 bases from J, leaving 11 bases between. The length of the CDR3 is 16 residues. The CDR3 here is CASSLAGTSSTDTQYF. Here the CDR3 DNA reads TGCGCCAGCAGCTTGGCCGGGACATCTAGCACAGATACGCAGTATTTT.